Listed here are 21 T cell receptor beta chains from one sample, sequenced in a study of read filtering for tumor transcriptome and immune sequencing. This library used roughly 370 ng RNA and molecular barcoded adaptors spanning alpha/delta and beta/gamma chains. TCRdb reprocessed the reads with MiXCR, giving one entry per CDR3 protein. This table holds around 140,000 distinct CDR3 sequences, over 10% found once. The sequenced material came from a population of CD138-negative cells sorted from bone marrow. The receptors come from a donor aged 40 or over with multiple myeloma.

This clonotype was picked up many times. The V call is TRBV7-9, the J call TRBJ2-1, with 7 bases identical to TRBD2. Trimming took 6 bases from V and 3 from J; bases not matched to a gene: 5. CDR3 length: 14 amino acids. Germline loops: CDR1 SEHNR, CDR2 FQNEAQ (reference sequence). The CDR3 DNA reads TGTGCCAGCAGAGGAACGGGGGGCTACAATGAGCAGTTCTTC. Residues: CASRGTGGYNEQFF.

The chain has TRBV7-2 and TRBJ2-1, with TRBD2 matching over 11 bases. Trimming at V came to 2 bases and at J to 5 bases, leaving 11 bases not matched to a gene. The CDR3 has 18 residues. Germline V gene sequence: CDR1 SGHTA, CDR2 FQGNSA. As DNA, the CDR3 is TGTGCCAGCAGCTTATACCTAGCGGGAGGCCGTGCTAACAATGAGCAGTTCTTC. It translates to CASSLYLAGGRANNEQFF.

This clonotype was recorded many times. This chain links TRBV3-1 with TRBJ2-1; D not certain. Germline assignment: CDR1 LGHDT and CDR2 YNNKEL (reference sequence). The CDR3 covers 11 residues. V was trimmed by 0 bases and J by 10 bases, leaving 4 bases between them. The CDR3 here is CASSQELEQFF. The CDR3 region has the DNA TGTGCCAGCAGCCAAGAGCTGGAGCAGTTCTTC.

This clonotype was recorded at least ten times. The chain carries TRBV30 and TRBJ2-7; TRBD1 matches at 7 bases. The CDR3 is made up of 14 amino acids. The germline gives CDR1 GTSNPN, CDR2 SVGIG (reference sequence). With V trimmed by 1 base and J by 0 bases, 3 bases remained unmatched. The CDR3 nucleotides are TGTGCCTGGAGTGCCTGGGACAGCTCCTACGAGCAGTACTTC. Residues: CAWSAWDSSYEQYF.

Many counts were recorded for this clonotype. V is TRBV5-1 and J is TRBJ1-1, with D tentatively TRBD1 (5 bases). V was shortened by 1 base and J by 6 bases, with 16 bases between the two germline ends. The CDR3 sequence is 15 residues long. The V gene's germline CDR1 is SGHRS and CDR2 YFSETQ. CDR3 amino acids: CASSLIGDLGAEAFF. The CDR3 nucleotides read TGCGCCAGCAGCTTGATCGGGGACCTTGGTGCTGAAGCTTTCTTT.

This clonotype was observed at least ten times. The chain links TRBV5-1 to TRBJ2-1; 10 bases align to TRBD2. Per germline, CDR1 SGHRS and CDR2 YFSETQ. This CDR3 comprises 17 residues. The V and J ends lost 2 bases and 4 bases, in that order; junction bases with no gene match: 9. The chain's CDR3 is CASSFSQREGGYNEQFF. CDR3 nucleotides: TGCGCCAGCAGCTTCTCCCAGCGGGAGGGAGGGTACAATGAGCAGTTCTTC.

This clonotype has a count of ten or more. This chain joins TRBV19 and TRBJ2-7; 7 bases agree with TRBD2. Germline V lookup: CDR1 LNHDA, CDR2 SQIVND (reference sequence). The CDR3 is made up of 15 amino acids. The V segment lost 8 bases and the J segment 2 bases; nucleotides outside the gene matches: 12. The CDR3 DNA is TGTGCCAGTGCCACCCTAGCAGGGAGGGCCTACGAGCAGTACTTC. This sequence encodes CASATLAGRAYEQYF. Filled out from reference TRBV19 and TRBJ2-7, the complete variable domain reads DGGITQSPKYLFRKEGQNVTLSCEQNLNHDAMYWYRQDPGQGLRLIYYSQIVNDFQKGDIAEGYSVSREKKESFPLTVTSAQKNPTAFYLCASATLAGRAYEQYFGPGTRLTVT.

Of note for this clonotype: A much larger clone lies a single base off, so this may be a read error. The J gene is TRBJ1-2, the V gene TRBV19; tentatively, D is TRBD1 (5 bases). CDR3 size: 13 residues. Per germline, CDR1 LNHDA and CDR2 SQIVND (reference sequence). For the CDR3, the DNA is TGTGCCAGTGGTATGGGACTGAGCTATGGCTACACCTTC. It translates to CASGMGLSYGYTF.

This clonotype showed up many times. The V and J genes are TRBV10-3 and TRBJ2-3; TRBD2 aligns across 14 bases. Germline assignment: CDR1 ENHRY and CDR2 SYGVKD. The CDR3 is 20 residues long. Trimming cost V 6 bases and J 1 base; bases outside gene matches: 15. The CDR3 bases are TGTGCCATCAGGGCGGACTCCGGGACTAGCGGGAGAGTCCGCACAGATACGCAGTATTTT. Translating it yields CAIRADSGTSGRVRTDTQYF.

This clonotype was recorded at least ten times. The chain carries TRBV6-2 or TRBV6-3 and TRBJ1-5; unclear D gene. The V and J ends lost 8 bases and 1 base respectively, with 12 bases between them. CDR3 size: 14 residues. The germline gives CDR1 MNHEY, CDR2 SVGEGT. The CDR3 spells CASSRLLSNQPQHF. CDR3 DNA: TGTGCCAGCTCTCGACTTTTGAGCAATCAGCCCCAGCATTTT.

This clonotype was counted many times. Here the CDR3 reads CSAKETSRSYNEQFF. The CDR3 DNA reads as TGCAGTGCTAAAGAGACTAGCAGATCCTACAATGAGCAGTTCTTC. The V call is TRBV20-1, the J call TRBJ2-1; TRBD2 matches at 7 bases. Germline V gene data show CDR1 as DFQATT and CDR2 as SNEGSKA (reference sequence). This CDR3 is built from 15 residues. V gave up 4 bases and J gave up 1 base; unmatched junction bases: 7.

Ten or more counts support this clonotype. The chain has TRBV4-1 and TRBJ2-1; 10 positions match TRBD2. The CDR3 length is 16 residues. The V gene's germline CDR1 is MGHRA and CDR2 YSYEKL. V lost 0 bases to trimming and J lost 7 bases; unmatched junction nucleotides: 6. The CDR3 region has the DNA TGCGCCAGCAGCCAAGAGAGCGGGAGGGCCAGTAATGAGCAGTTCTTC. It is translated as CASSQESGRASNEQFF.

This clonotype came up many times. The J gene is TRBJ2-3, the V gene TRBV15; D uncertain. The CDR3 length is 14 residues. Trimming took 6 bases from V and 0 from J, leaving 10 bases between them. Germline values: CDR1 LNHNV, CDR2 YYDKDF (reference sequence). CDR3 sequence (DNA): TGTGCCACCAGACGACGGCCTAGCACAGATACGCAGTATTTT. Its translation: CATRRRPSTDTQYF.

This clonotype was counted only a few times. This chain joins TRBV6-4 and TRBJ2-6; D is unclear. Trimming cost V 0 bases and J 4 bases, with 10 bases left between them. The CDR3 covers 16 residues. CDR1 and CDR2 (germline): MRHNA, SNTAGT. DNA for the CDR3: TGTGCCAGCAGTGACTCCCGACGGACGGGGGCCAACGTCCTGACTTTC. It is translated as CASSDSRRTGANVLTF.

At least ten counts were recorded for this clonotype. The chain combines TRBV18 with TRBJ2-3; D not certain. Germline values: CDR1 KGHSH, CDR2 LQKENI. This CDR3 comprises 16 residues. Between the trimmed V and J ends, which lost 0 bases and 7 bases, there was a span of 17 bases. In nucleotides, the CDR3 is TGTGCCAGCTCACCACCGGCAGCAACCTCACCAAATACGCAGTATTTT. Its translation is CASSPPAATSPNTQYF. The full variable domain, in which reference TRBV18 and TRBJ2-3 provide the parts outside the CDR3, is NAGVMQNPRHLVRRRGQEARLRCSPMKGHSHVYWYRQLPEEGLKFMVYLQKENIIDESGMPKERFSAEFPKEGPSILRIQQVVRGDSAAYFCASSPPAATSPNTQYFGPGTRLTVL.

Concerning this clonotype: A much larger clone lies a single base off, so this may be a read error. The CDR3 end shows no conserved phenylalanine or tryptophan, and so a read error is likely. The chain links TRBV9 to TRBJ2-1; 7 bases line up with TRBD1. After removal of 0 bases from V and 8 bases from J, the junction contained 8 bases not matched to a gene. The germline gives CDR1 SGDLS, CDR2 YYNGEE. The CDR3 runs to 15 residues. CDR3: CASSVVDRVIDEQFL. CDR3 sequence (DNA): TGTGCCAGCAGCGTAGTTGACAGGGTGATCGATGAGCAGTTCCTC.

Details on this clonotype: Compared with germline, one end of the junction differs, possibly owing to a read error. The chain carries TRBV19 and TRBJ2-3; D possibly corresponds to TRBD2 (6 bases). This CDR3 region has 15 residues. CDR1 and CDR2 from the germline V gene are LNHDA and SQIVND (reference sequence). This CDR3 is CASKVSGGGTDTLYF. The CDR3 region has the DNA TGTGCCAGTAAGGTCTCCGGGGGAGGCACAGATACGCTGTATTTT. Looking up the rest from reference TRBV19 and TRBJ2-3 gives the full variable domain: DGGITQSPKYLFRKEGQNVTLSCEQNLNHDAMYWYRQDPGQGLRLIYYSQIVNDFQKGDIAEGYSVSREKKESFPLTVTSAQKNPTAFYLCASKVSGGGTDTLYFGPGTRLTVL.

This clonotype was seen at least ten times. This chain links TRBV30 with TRBJ2-7; 9 bases agree with TRBD1. CDR3 length equals 15 residues. J gave up 7 bases and V 3 bases, and 13 bases lay outside the gene matches. CDR1 and CDR2 (germline): GTSNPN, SVGIG (reference sequence). The CDR3 DNA sequence: TGTGCCTGGAGGCGCAGACCGGGACAGGGAGAGGAGCAGTACTTC. Its protein product is CAWRRRPGQGEEQYF.

This clonotype was observed at least ten times. The chain is built from TRBV29-1 and TRBJ2-1; TRBD2 matches at 9 bases. Germline CDR1 SQVTM, CDR2 ANQGSEA. CDR3 length: 13 residues. The trim removed 6 bases at V and 10 bases at J, leaving 10 bases unmatched. CDR3 sequence (DNA): TGCAGCGTCGAGTCGCGGGAGGGCCGCGAGCAGTTCTTC. Amino acids: CSVESREGREQFF.

Notes on this clonotype: This may be a read error: a much more frequent sequence differs by one nucleotide. The genes are TRBV3-1 and TRBJ2-7, with TRBD1 matching over 9 bases. This CDR3 has 15 residues. Per germline, CDR1 LGHDT and CDR2 YNNKEL (reference sequence). The CDR3 reads CASSQDPRTGDEQDF. The CDR3 DNA reads TGTGCCAGCAGCCAAGACCCCAGGACAGGGGACGAGCAGGACTTC.

Remarks on this clonotype: A much larger clone differs from this one at a single base, so this may be a read error. V gene TRBV7-8 combines with J gene TRBJ2-7; maybe TRBD2 (6 bases). This CDR3 spans 14 amino acids. Germline V gives CDR1 SGHVS, CDR2 FQNEAQ. The CDR3 DNA follows: TGTGCCAGCAGCTTCGGGACTGGTCCCTACGAGCAGCACTTC. Residues: CASSFGTGPYEQHF.